The 18 T cell receptor beta chains below come from one sample, sequenced in a study of cytomegalovirus exposure and HLA in healthy donors. Amplification used 60 Vbeta primers and 13 Jbeta primers. Using immunoSEQ multiplex PCR, the repertoire was profiled, and TCRdb retains in-frame clones only, with some absent. The top ten clones hold 5% to 7% of a sample with 150,000 to 200,000 clones, around 84% of them seen once. The specimen was PBMCs. The receptors here all came from a man between 45 and 60 years old in good health and CMV-seropositive.

The V and J genes are TRBV14 and TRBJ1-1; weak D call: TRBD1 (6 bases). Germline V CDR1 and CDR2: SGHDN, FVKESK. CDR3 length: 13 amino acids. The V end lost 6 bases, the J end lost 1 base, and 9 bases lay between the germline ends. The CDR3 nucleotides read TGTGCCAGCAGTCAGACAGGGAACACTGAAGCTTTCTTT. Translation: CASSQTGNTEAFF.

This clone was observed a few times. The chain recombines TRBV6-4 with TRBJ2-1; TRBD2 might be the D (6 bases). CDR1 and CDR2 (germline): MRHNA, SNTAGT. The CDR3 consists of 15 residues. With 6 bases removed from V and 2 bases from J, the gap between germline ends came to 14 bases. CDR3 loop: CASSSGSGAYNEQFF. The CDR3 DNA reads TGTGCCAGCAGCTCGGGTAGCGGAGCCTACAATGAGCAGTTCTTC.

A word on this clone: At one of its ends the junction is not consistent with the germline gene, which may arise from a read error. V usage is TRBV7-8 and J usage is TRBJ2-7; TRBD2 agrees at 11 bases. The germline gives CDR1 SGHVS, CDR2 FQNEAQ. The CDR3 is 14 residues long. The CDR3 region is CASSLAGGPGEQYF. The CDR3 bases are TGTGCCAGCAGTTTAGCGGGGGGGCCAGGCGAGCAGTACTTC.

The J gene is TRBJ1-2, the V gene TRBV4-1; D possibly corresponds to TRBD1 (5 bases). CDR1 MGHRA and CDR2 YSYEKL come from the germline V gene. Trimming shortened V by 4 bases and J by 4 bases, and 10 bases separated the two germline ends. This CDR3 contains 13 residues. This CDR3 is CASSLDSSYGYTF. CDR3 bases: TGCGCCAGCAGCCTCGACAGTTCCTATGGCTACACCTTC.

The chain carries TRBV5-6 and TRBJ2-7; TRBD1 matches 8 bases. CDR1 and CDR2 from the germline V gene are SGHDT and YYEEEE. J gave up 5 bases and V 4 bases, and 8 bases lay outside the gene matches. The CDR3 totals 14 residues. CDR3 sequence: CASSLPHRGDEQYF. CDR3 sequence (DNA): TGTGCCAGCAGCCTACCCCACAGGGGGGACGAGCAGTACTTC.

The CDR3 loop reads CASSLGTVGIRAEAFF. CDR3 DNA sequence: TGCGCCAGCAGCTTGGGGACAGTTGGTATTCGAGCTGAAGCTTTCTTT. The chain couples TRBV5-1 to TRBJ1-1, with D possibly being TRBD1 (6 bases). Trimming pared 0 bases from V and 6 bases from J, leaving 18 bases between. This CDR3 is built from 16 residues. Germline V gene lookup returns CDR1 SGHRS and CDR2 YFSETQ.

The V call is TRBV11-2, the J call TRBJ1-1, with D unresolved. This CDR3 spans 13 amino acids. The V gene lost 2 bases and the J gene lost 5 bases, with 9 bases spanning the gap. The germline V gene encodes CDR1 SGHAT and CDR2 FQNNGV. This chain's CDR3 is CASSLTPRTEAFF. For the CDR3, the DNA is TGTGCCAGCAGCTTAACCCCCAGGACTGAAGCTTTCTTT.

The chain joins TRBV2 to TRBJ1-5; 9 bases match TRBD1. V lost 4 bases, J lost 4 bases, and 11 bases stayed unmatched. The V gene's germline CDR1 is SNHLY and CDR2 FYNNEI. The CDR3 is made up of 17 amino acids. CDR3: CASSGGQGFARNQPQHF. DNA for the CDR3: TGTGCCAGCAGTGGGGGACAGGGTTTCGCCCGGAATCAGCCCCAGCATTTT.

This clone was detected a few times. The CDR3 is CATSRGAQGTGTYEQYV. The CDR3 nucleotides are TGTGCCACCAGCAGAGGGGCGCAGGGGACAGGGACCTACGAGCAGTACGTC. The rearrangement links TRBV15 to TRBJ2-7, with 9 bases matching TRBD1. Trimming took 1 base from V and 2 from J; bases not matched to a gene: 9. The CDR3 is made up of 17 amino acids. Germline CDR1 is LNHNV and CDR2 is YYDKDF (reference sequence).

In its sample, this clone was seen once. J is TRBJ1-1 and V is TRBV6-1; tentative D call: TRBD1 (5 bases). Germline CDR1 and CDR2: MNHNS and SASEGT. This CDR3 is built from 14 residues. V shed 6 bases and J shed 4 bases, with 15 bases lying between them. The CDR3 here is CASSSAGGATEAFF. The CDR3 region has the DNA TGTGCCAGCAGCTCCGCCGGAGGGGCCACTGAAGCTTTCTTT.

This chain links TRBV21-1 with TRBJ1-2. TRBV21-1 is shown as a pseudogene. CDR3 length: 14 amino acids. For the CDR3, the DNA is TGTGCCAGCAGAAGGTGCGGGGGGCGTCCAGGCTACACCTTC. It yields the protein CASRRCGGRPGYTF.

V and J are TRBV2 and TRBJ1-4, with 9 nucleotides matching TRBD1. With 6 bases clipped from V and 7 bases from J, the junction kept 9 bases outside the gene matches. The germline gives CDR1 SNHLY, CDR2 FYNNEI. The CDR3 is 15 amino acids. Written as DNA, the CDR3 is TGTGCCAGCAGCGGACAGGGGATGGGTCGTGAAAAACTGTTTTTT. It is translated as CASSGQGMGREKLFF.

The gene calls are TRBV10-3 and TRBJ1-1; no clear D. Germline V gives CDR1 ENHRY, CDR2 SYGVKD. The V gene lost 3 bases and the J gene lost 0 bases, with 5 bases spanning the gap. This CDR3 has 13 residues. CDR3 amino acids: CAISELLNTEAFF. In DNA, the CDR3 is TGTGCCATCAGTGAACTGCTGAACACTGAAGCTTTCTTT.

The chain carries TRBV5-6 and TRBJ2-7; no definite D call. The CDR3 extends over 16 amino acids. Trimming pared 0 bases from V and 5 bases from J, leaving 18 bases between. The germline CDR1 and CDR2 sequences are SGHDT and YYEEEE. CDR3 sequence reads: CASSLEFSPASNEQYF. CDR3 sequence (DNA): TGTGCCAGCAGCTTGGAATTTTCGCCAGCGTCCAACGAGCAGTACTTC.

The rearrangement links TRBV6-6 to TRBJ2-3, with D hard to call. CDR1 and CDR2 from the germline V gene are MNHNY and SVGAGI (reference sequence). The CDR3 length is 13 residues. With 5 bases removed from V and 2 bases from J, the gap between germline ends came to 8 bases. This CDR3 reads CASSPPFTDTQYF. In DNA, the CDR3 is TGTGCCAGCAGTCCTCCGTTCACAGATACGCAGTATTTT.

The chain uses TRBV25-1 and TRBJ2-7; possible D gene TRBD2, 5 bases. Germline lookup yields CDR1 MGHDK and CDR2 SYGVNS. This CDR3 has 12 amino acids. V dropped 2 bases and J dropped 6 bases, with 8 bases sitting between them. CDR3 nucleotides: TGTGCCAGCAGTGAAGGACGGGGCGAGCAGTACTTC. Its protein product is CASSEGRGEQYF.

Points on this clone: Additional DNA sequences in this sample encode the identical CDR3. This chain connects TRBV7-3 to TRBJ2-2; possibly TRBD1 for D (5 bases). Germline values: CDR1 SGHTA, CDR2 FQGTGA. Between the trimmed V and J ends, which lost 2 bases and 1 base, there was a span of 5 bases. The CDR3 consists of 14 residues. This CDR3 reads CASSLGQNTGELFF. As DNA, the CDR3 is TGTGCCAGCAGCTTAGGACAGAACACCGGGGAGCTGTTTTTT.

The V gene is TRBV4-2, the J gene TRBJ2-5; 9 nucleotides match TRBD1. Germline CDR1 LGHNA, CDR2 YNFKEQ. V lost 1 base and J lost 5; bases outside the gene matches: 5. This CDR3 comprises 15 residues. CDR3 amino acids: CASSQGQGVRETQYF. The DNA for the CDR3 is TGTGCCAGCAGCCAAGGACAGGGGGTGAGGGAGACCCAGTACTTC.